A single sample is the source of the 24 T cell receptor beta chains below, sequenced in a study of blood T cell repertoires in COVID-19. The method was immunoSEQ multiplex PCR; TCRdb's version includes in-frame clones alone and lacks a portion of them. The data hold about 220,000 clones, with around 85% observed a single time. The sequencing input was PBMCs or T cells enriched from blood (not recorded which). These TCRs come from a woman between 35 and 50 years old with acute COVID-19.

This clone was observed a single time. Here the CDR3 reads CASSEDRLGSEAFF. In DNA, the CDR3 is TGTGCCAGCAGTGAGGACAGGCTTGGGTCTGAAGCTTTCTTT. V gene TRBV2 combines with J gene TRBJ1-1, with 7 bases identical to TRBD1. The CDR3 extends over 14 amino acids. J gave up 6 bases and V 3 bases, and 7 bases lay outside the gene matches. The germline gives CDR1 SNHLY, CDR2 FYNNEI.

The J gene is TRBJ1-1, the V gene TRBV11-2; D is possibly TRBD1 (5 bases). CDR1 and CDR2 (germline): SGHAT, FQNNGV. CDR3 length equals 13 residues. Trimming removed 4 bases at V and 4 bases at J, with 10 bases between. Written as DNA, the CDR3 is TGTGCCAGCAGCTGGGGGGATGTCACTGAAGCTTTCTTT. It is translated as CASSWGDVTEAFF.

The chain carries TRBV10-3 and TRBJ1-1; D call uncertain. The CDR3 is made up of 16 amino acids. From germline, CDR1 is ENHRY and CDR2 SYGVKD. Trimming stripped 0 bases from V and 4 bases from J, with 15 bases between. The CDR3 loop reads CAISESSIGVSTEAFF. As DNA, the CDR3 is TGTGCCATCAGTGAGTCGAGTATCGGGGTGAGCACTGAAGCTTTCTTT.

CDR3 protein: CASSPREFDYGYTF. CDR3 bases: TGTGCCAGCTCACCTCGGGAGTTCGACTATGGCTACACCTTC. V gene TRBV18 combines with J gene TRBJ1-2; D gene uncertain. V was trimmed by 3 bases and J by 3 bases, leaving 11 bases between them. Germline V gives CDR1 KGHSH, CDR2 LQKENI. CDR3 length: 14 residues. Variable domain in full (rest from reference TRBV18 and TRBJ1-2): NAGVMQNPRHLVRRRGQEARLRCSPMKGHSHVYWYRQLPEEGLKFMVYLQKENIIDESGMPKERFSAEFPKEGPSILRIQQVVRGDSAAYFCASSPREFDYGYTFGSGTRLTVV.

This clone appeared a single time. The gene calls are TRBV4-2 and TRBJ2-3; TRBD1 matches at 9 bases. The CDR3 is 15 residues long. Germline CDR1 reads LGHNA; CDR2 reads YNFKEQ. Trimming at V came to 3 bases and at J to 2 bases, leaving 3 bases not matched to a gene. The CDR3 sequence is CASSHRDRDTDTQYF. CDR3 DNA sequence: TGTGCCAGCAGCCACCGGGACAGGGACACAGATACGCAGTATTTT.

The rearrangement uses TRBV19 and TRBJ1-6; TRBD1 is a possible D gene (6 bases). The germline V and J ends were trimmed by 5 bases and 7 bases, with 15 bases remaining between them. The CDR3 extends over 15 amino acids. Germline-derived CDR1 and CDR2 are LNHDA and SQIVND (reference sequence). As DNA, the CDR3 is TGTGCCAGTAGTTCCTACGGGGGGGGCAATTCACCCCTCCACTTT. The encoded protein is CASSSYGGGNSPLHF.

This chain connects TRBV5-4 to TRBJ1-4; no definite D call. This CDR3 spans 14 amino acids. V lost 3 bases and J 1 base, leaving 7 bases between the germline ends. The V gene's germline CDR1 is SGHNT and CDR2 YYREEE (reference sequence). Written as DNA, the CDR3 is TGTGCCAGCAGCTCCCGAGGAACTAATGAAAAACTGTTTTTT. Protein: CASSSRGTNEKLFF.

This sequence joins TRBV19 and TRBJ1-1; tentatively, D is TRBD1 (6 bases). The CDR3 is 15 amino acids. V gave up 7 bases and J gave up 0 bases, with 15 bases separating them. Germline V gene data show CDR1 as LNHDA and CDR2 as SQIVND (reference sequence). CDR3 nucleotides: TGTGCCAGTACGGGCCAGGCAGGGGTGAACACTGAAGCTTTCTTT. It codes for CASTGQAGVNTEAFF.

The rearrangement joins TRBV5-1 to TRBJ2-4, with a possible D match to TRBD1 (6 bases). Trimming removed 0 bases at V and 6 bases at J, with 10 bases between. Germline CDR1 is SGHRS and CDR2 is YFSETQ. The CDR3 has 14 amino acids. Here the CDR3 DNA reads TGCGCCAGCAGCTTGGGTCAGGGGATAAACATTCAGTACTTC. It yields the protein CASSLGQGINIQYF.

The chain is built from TRBV29-1 and TRBJ2-1; D uncertain. This CDR3 has 12 residues. Germline V gene data show CDR1 as SQVTM and CDR2 as ANQGSEA. Trimming left V 4 bases short and J 2 bases short, with 6 bases between. The CDR3 loop reads CSVARPYNEQFF. The DNA for the CDR3 is TGCAGCGTTGCCAGGCCCTACAATGAGCAGTTCTTC.

The chain is built from TRBV5-6 and TRBJ2-7, with a weak D call TRBD1 (7 bases). With 0 bases removed from V and 0 bases from J, the gap between germline ends came to 10 bases. The CDR3 is 15 residues long. Germline assignment: CDR1 SGHDT and CDR2 YYEEEE. The CDR3 loop is CASSLGQGGSYEQYF. The CDR3 DNA reads TGTGCCAGCAGCTTGGGGCAGGGGGGCTCCTACGAGCAGTACTTC.

V gene TRBV11-2 combines with J gene TRBJ2-7; 11 bases are a match to TRBD2. The junction had 4 bases not matched to a gene; V was cut back by 4 bases and J by 2 bases. CDR1 and CDR2 (germline): SGHAT, FQNNGV. The CDR3 spans 15 residues. The CDR3 nucleotides read TGTGCCAGCAGCTCATTAGCGGGAGGGCCCTACGAGCAGTACTTC. It encodes CASSSLAGGPYEQYF.

This clone is a singleton in its sample. This chain joins TRBV14 and TRBJ1-6, with 10 bases aligning to TRBD1. The germline V gene encodes CDR1 SGHDN and CDR2 FVKESK. CDR3 length equals 15 residues. The V segment lost 4 bases and the J segment 10 bases; nucleotides outside the gene matches: 7. The CDR3 DNA reads TGTGCCAGCAGCCCTGACAGGGGGCGAGAATCACCCCTCCACTTT. Its protein product is CASSPDRGRESPLHF.

This chain links TRBV19 with TRBJ1-5; D possibly corresponds to TRBD1 (6 bases). The CDR3 runs to 16 residues. Germline V gene sequence: CDR1 LNHDA, CDR2 SQIVND (reference sequence). The V end lost 3 bases, the J end lost 6 bases, and 18 bases lay between the germline ends. CDR3 loop: CASSITANRAGQPQHF. CDR3 nucleotide sequence: TGTGCCAGTAGTATTACGGCGAACAGGGCTGGTCAGCCCCAGCATTTT.

This chain connects TRBV19 to TRBJ2-1; 9 bases align to TRBD2. This CDR3 is 14 amino acids long. V was pared by 7 bases and J by 1 base, with 2 bases of the junction left unmatched. Per the germline V gene, CDR1 is LNHDA and CDR2 is SQIVND (reference sequence). The CDR3 is CASTAGGSYNEQFF. CDR3 in DNA: TGTGCCAGTACGGCGGGGGGGTCCTACAATGAGCAGTTCTTC.

The J gene is TRBJ2-1, the V gene TRBV6-4; 9 bases line up with TRBD2. CDR1 is MRHNA and CDR2 is SNTAGT in the germline V gene. CDR3 length: 14 amino acids. The V and J ends lost 8 bases and 10 bases, in that order; junction bases with no gene match: 12. This CDR3 reads CASQTDPGLAEQFF. The DNA of the CDR3 is TGTGCCAGCCAGACCGACCCGGGACTAGCCGAGCAGTTCTTC.

This sequence joins TRBV5-1 and TRBJ1-2; D remains unclear. Trimming removed 1 base at V and 10 bases at J, with 11 bases between. CDR1 and CDR2 (germline): SGHRS, YFSETQ. The CDR3 has 12 residues. In DNA, the CDR3 is TGCGCCAGCAGCTTGAGTACGGGGTACTACACCTTC. Its translation is CASSLSTGYYTF.

V is TRBV7-3 and J is TRBJ2-3; unclear D gene. The V end was cut by 3 bases, the J end by 2 bases, with 12 bases between. This CDR3 comprises 15 residues. CDR1 and CDR2 from the germline V gene are SGHTA and FQGTGA. The CDR3 spells CASSLAGSITDTQYF. The DNA for the CDR3 is TGTGCCAGCAGCTTGGCTGGTAGCATCACAGATACGCAGTATTTT.

The genes are TRBV30 and TRBJ2-7; TRBD2 might be the D (5 bases). CDR3 length: 13 amino acids. Germline CDR1 reads GTSNPN; CDR2 reads SVGIG (reference sequence). V lost 1 base and J 2 bases, leaving 9 bases between the germline ends. The CDR3 DNA sequence: TGTGCCTGGAGTGCCGGGGTGACCTACGAGCAGTACTTC. It translates to CAWSAGVTYEQYF.

This clone was seen only a few times. The J gene is TRBJ1-1, the V gene TRBV6-5, with TRBD1 as a possible D gene (5 bases). V was pared by 10 bases and J by 8 bases, with 17 bases between. The CDR3 runs 12 residues. From germline, CDR1 is MNHEY and CDR2 SVGAGI. In nucleotides, the CDR3 is TGTGCCACCACATCGGGCGGGACGGAAGCTTTCTTT. This translates into CATTSGGTEAFF.

The V call is TRBV19, the J call TRBJ1-2; D remains unclear. Looked up from germline, CDR1 is LNHDA and CDR2 is SQIVND (reference sequence). The CDR3 sequence is 12 residues long. With 6 bases removed from V and 7 bases from J, the gap between germline ends came to 12 bases. For the CDR3, the DNA is TGTGCCAGTAGCCCTCCAGGAGGTGGCTACACCTTC. Translated: CASSPPGGGYTF.

CDR3 sequence reads: CASTQRANLPSGNEQFF. In DNA, the CDR3 is TGTGCCAGTACACAGCGGGCGAACCTGCCCTCTGGTAATGAGCAGTTCTTC. The chain employs TRBV19 and TRBJ2-1; possibly TRBD2 for D (6 bases). The germline V gene has CDR1 LNHDA and CDR2 SQIVND (reference sequence). The V end was cut by 7 bases, the J end by 7 bases, with 26 bases between. This CDR3 contains 17 residues.

This chain uses TRBV2 with TRBJ2-1; tentatively, D is TRBD2 (5 bases). The CDR3 sequence is 12 residues long. Trimming left V 8 bases short and J 3 bases short, with 8 bases between. Germline CDR1 reads SNHLY; CDR2 reads FYNNEI. In nucleotides, the CDR3 is TGTGCCAGCTCTGACTACTACAATGAGCAGTTCTTC. This gives the protein CASSDYYNEQFF.

The chain employs TRBV5-4 and TRBJ1-3; D ambiguous. Germline CDR1 is SGHNT and CDR2 is YYREEE (reference sequence). The CDR3 is 13 residues long. The germline V and J ends were trimmed by 2 bases and 4 bases, with 7 bases remaining between them. The CDR3 loop reads CASSFIGGNTIYF. Here the CDR3 DNA reads TGTGCCAGCAGCTTTATTGGCGGAAACACCATATATTTT. The full variable domain, in which reference TRBV5-4 and TRBJ1-3 provide the parts outside the CDR3, is ETGVTQSPTHLIKTRGQQVTLRCSSQSGHNTVSWYQQALGQGPQFIFQYYREEENGRGNFPPRFSGLQFPNYSSELNVNALELDDSALYLCASSFIGGNTIYFGEGSWLTVV.